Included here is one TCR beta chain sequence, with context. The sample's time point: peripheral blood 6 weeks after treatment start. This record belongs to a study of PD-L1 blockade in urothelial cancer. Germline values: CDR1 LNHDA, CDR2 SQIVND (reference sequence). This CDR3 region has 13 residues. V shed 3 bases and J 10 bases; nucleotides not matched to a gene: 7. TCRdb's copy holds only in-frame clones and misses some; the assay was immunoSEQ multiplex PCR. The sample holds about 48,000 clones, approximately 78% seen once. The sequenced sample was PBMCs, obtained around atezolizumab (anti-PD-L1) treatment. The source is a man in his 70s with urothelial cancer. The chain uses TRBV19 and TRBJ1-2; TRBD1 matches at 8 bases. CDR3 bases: TGTGCCAGTAGTATCTGGGGACAGGCTTTCTACACCTTC. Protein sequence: CASSIWGQAFYTF.